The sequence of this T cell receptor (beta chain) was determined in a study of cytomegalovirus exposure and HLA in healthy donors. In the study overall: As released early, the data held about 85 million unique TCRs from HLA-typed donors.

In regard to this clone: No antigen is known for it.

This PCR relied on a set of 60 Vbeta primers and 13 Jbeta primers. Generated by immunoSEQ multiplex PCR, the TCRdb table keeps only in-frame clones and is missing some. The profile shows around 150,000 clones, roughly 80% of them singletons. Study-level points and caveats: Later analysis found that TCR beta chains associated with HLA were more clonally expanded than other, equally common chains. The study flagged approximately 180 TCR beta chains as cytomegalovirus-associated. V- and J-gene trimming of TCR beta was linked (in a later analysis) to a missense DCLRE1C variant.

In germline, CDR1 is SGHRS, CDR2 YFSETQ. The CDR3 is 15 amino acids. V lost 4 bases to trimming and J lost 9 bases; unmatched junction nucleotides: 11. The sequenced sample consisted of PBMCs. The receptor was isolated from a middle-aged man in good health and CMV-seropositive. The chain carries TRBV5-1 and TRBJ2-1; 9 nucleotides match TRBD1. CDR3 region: CASSTGTGIRSEQFF. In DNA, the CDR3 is TGCGCCAGCAGCACCGGGACAGGGATACGTAGTGAGCAGTTCTTC.